One and the same sample provided the 8 T cell receptor beta chains below, sequenced in a study of CXCR3-negative and CXCR3-positive naive CD8 T cells. Study outcomes and limitations: The study found more hydrophobic TRB CDR3s in CXCR3-positive naive cells than in CXCR3-negative naive cells.

In preparing the TRB cDNA libraries, 5' RACE with UMI labels was used. With the 5' RACE reads reprocessed, TCRdb shows one record per CDR3 protein and no DNA. The repertoire shows about 94,000 distinct CDR3 sequences; the top ten hold around 0.53%. Their antigens remain unidentified. What was sequenced was naive CXCR3+ CD8+ T cells from blood. Subset described: CD45RO-CCR7+CD27+CD95- naive CD8+ T cells expressing CXCR3 (TNR3+). Every receptor here comes from a human donor in good health. Some clones in this sample may be carry-over from other donors' samples.

The chain employs TRBV3-1 and TRBJ2-1. Germline V CDR1 and CDR2: LGHDT, YNNKEL (reference sequence). This CDR3 contains 15 residues. The CDR3 region is CASSQDGSPYNEQFF.

V and J are TRBV28 and TRBJ2-2; TCRdb gives TRBD1 as the D gene, but with no DNA this cannot be confirmed. Germline CDR1 is MDHEN and CDR2 is SYDVKM. CDR3 length: 14 amino acids. CDR3 residues: CASRETGSGGELFF.

The chain's CDR3 is CASSLMAGGSYNEQFF. The V gene is TRBV12-3 or TRBV12-4, the J gene TRBJ2-1. CDR3 length: 16 amino acids.

This chain joins TRBV4-3 and TRBJ2-1. Germline lookup yields CDR1 LGHNA and CDR2 YSLEER. CDR3 length: 13 amino acids. The CDR3 sequence is CASSHNDYNEQFF.

This chain links TRBV15 with TRBJ2-3; checking the TCRdb D call of TRBD1 is not possible without DNA. The CDR3 loop spans 13 amino acids. CDR1 and CDR2 from the germline V gene are LNHNV and YYDKDF (reference sequence). Here the CDR3 reads CATRGPGTDTQYF.

V and J are TRBV7-3 and TRBJ2-1; without DNA, the TCRdb call of TRBD2 cannot be checked. This CDR3 is built from 15 residues. Germline lookup yields CDR1 SGHTA and CDR2 FQGTGA. CDR3 residues: CASSPVGLAYNEQFF.

This chain joins TRBV12-3 or TRBV12-4 and TRBJ2-2; TCRdb lists TRBD1, though no DNA is available to test this call. CDR3 length: 16 amino acids. The CDR3 protein is CASCGDREERAGELFF.

This chain connects TRBV7-9 to TRBJ2-3. Germline CDR1 is SEHNR and CDR2 is FQNEAQ (reference sequence). The CDR3 contains 16 residues. CDR3 in amino acids: CASSLSEASSTDTQYF.